This TCR beta chain was identified during a study of cytomegalovirus exposure and HLA in healthy donors. Regarding this clone: The junction and the germline gene differ at one end; a read error may be behind it.

The CDR3 is made up of 16 amino acids. Germline CDR1 and CDR2: MGHRA and YSYEKL. Primers: 60 Vbeta forward and 13 Jbeta reverse. The data were produced by immunoSEQ multiplex PCR, yet TCRdb's version contains in-frame clones alone and is incomplete. The sample holds around 190,000 clones, 70% to 80% seen once. The source is a woman in her twenties or thirties in good health and CMV-seronegative. The sequenced material came from PBMCs. V and J are TRBV4-1 and TRBJ1-2; no clear D. The CDR3 loop reads CASSQITARMNYGYPF. The DNA for the CDR3 is TGCGCCAGCAGCCAAATTACCGCCAGAATGAACTATGGCTACCCCTTC.